One and the same sample provided the 29 T cell receptor beta chains below, sequenced in a study of T cell responses to AZD1222 COVID-19 vaccine. The assay was immunoSEQ multiplex PCR, and TCRdb's table has in-frame clones only and misses some. The table records 100,000 to 150,000 clones, roughly 87% of them present only once. The material was peripheral blood, obtained on day 0 of AZD1222 vaccination. The receptor source for this set is an adult in good health.

The chain is built from TRBV4-2 and TRBJ2-6; the D gene is possibly TRBD2 (6 bases). The CDR3 runs 16 residues. The germline gives CDR1 LGHNA, CDR2 YNFKEQ. The V gene lost 0 bases and the J gene lost 4 bases, with 10 bases spanning the gap. The CDR3 region is CASSQDRDSGANVLTF. CDR3 sequence (DNA): TGTGCCAGCAGCCAAGATCGGGACTCCGGGGCCAACGTCCTGACTTTC.

This chain links TRBV7-2 with TRBJ1-3; D may be TRBD1 (5 bases). CDR1 is SGHTA, CDR2 FQGNSA, per germline. Between the trimmed V and J ends, which lost 6 bases and 4 bases, there was a span of 25 bases. This CDR3 is built from 18 residues. CDR3 region: CASSLLLRAGLRGNTIYF. CDR3 nucleotide sequence: TGTGCCAGCAGTCTTCTACTGAGGGCAGGGCTGAGAGGAAACACCATATATTTT.

This clone has just one count. The rearrangement links TRBV19 to TRBJ1-5; D unresolved. V lost 6 bases, J lost 4 bases, and 7 bases lay in between. CDR1 is LNHDA, CDR2 SQIVND, per germline (reference sequence). This CDR3 spans 12 amino acids. CDR3 DNA: TGTGCCAGTAGGGGTAGAAATCAGCCCCAGCATTTT. Its protein is CASRGRNQPQHF.

The CDR3 nucleotides read TGCGCCAGCAGCCCCATTGCGGGGGTCCTAACACCCGGGGAGCTGTTTTTT. Translation gives CASSPIAGVLTPGELFF. V usage is TRBV4-3 and J usage is TRBJ2-2; 7 positions agree with TRBD2. CDR3 length: 17 amino acids. The V gene end was trimmed by 4 bases and the J gene end by 6 bases; junction bases not matched to a gene: 14. Germline CDR1 reads LGHNA; CDR2 reads YSLEER.

J is TRBJ1-4 and V is TRBV29-1; D uncertain. The CDR3 is made up of 12 amino acids. V gave up 7 bases and J gave up 2 bases, with 8 bases separating them. Looked up from germline, CDR1 is SQVTM and CDR2 is ANQGSEA. The CDR3 coding sequence is TGCAGCGGATATGGGACTAATGAAAAACTGTTTTTT. Translating gives CSGYGTNEKLFF.

This chain joins TRBV6-5 and TRBJ2-1; D is unresolved. Germline V gives CDR1 MNHEY, CDR2 SVGAGI. The CDR3 sequence is 14 residues long. The V gene lost 5 bases and the J gene lost 0 bases, with 8 bases spanning the gap. DNA for the CDR3: TGTGCCAGCAGTCTGGCGGTCTCCTACAATGAGCAGTTCTTC. It codes for CASSLAVSYNEQFF.

V gene TRBV4-1 combines with J gene TRBJ2-5; 7 positions agree with TRBD2. V lost 4 bases to trimming and J lost 2 bases; unmatched junction nucleotides: 7. From germline, CDR1 is MGHRA and CDR2 YSYEKL. This CDR3 has 15 amino acids. CDR3 coding DNA: TGCGCCAGCAGCCCAGCGGGGCGAACTCAAGAGACCCAGTACTTC. Amino acids: CASSPAGRTQETQYF.

The rearrangement links TRBV2 to TRBJ1-2; tentative D call: TRBD1 (6 bases). Germline V gives CDR1 SNHLY, CDR2 FYNNEI. The CDR3 loop spans 13 amino acids. Between the trimmed V and J ends, which lost 2 bases and 5 bases, there was a span of 9 bases. CDR3 protein: CASSELRGYGYTF. As DNA, the CDR3 is TGTGCCAGCAGTGAACTCAGGGGATATGGCTACACCTTC.

This clone was observed a handful of times. The chain couples TRBV2 to TRBJ2-5; D ambiguous. V was clipped by 5 bases and J by 5 bases, with 12 bases between them. The length of the CDR3 is 13 residues. Germline CDR1 reads SNHLY; CDR2 reads FYNNEI. The CDR3: CASSPTLGETQYF. The CDR3 region has the DNA TGTGCCAGCAGTCCTACCCTTGGGGAGACCCAGTACTTC.

The chain recombines TRBV5-6 with TRBJ1-2; D remains ambiguous. Trimming left V 0 bases short and J 6 bases short, with 12 bases between. Germline V CDR1 and CDR2: SGHDT, YYEEEE. This CDR3 is built from 14 residues. This chain's CDR3 is CASSLDGNAHGYTF. In DNA, the CDR3 is TGTGCCAGCAGCTTGGATGGAAACGCCCATGGCTACACCTTC.

This clone came up once. The CDR3 DNA reads TGTGCCTGGAGTGTAAAGGGACAGGGTACGTCCTACGAGCAGTACTTC. This gives the protein CAWSVKGQGTSYEQYF. The chain has TRBV30 and TRBJ2-7; 9 bases match TRBD1. The germline CDR1 and CDR2 sequences are GTSNPN and SVGIG (reference sequence). Trimming took 0 bases from V and 1 from J; bases not matched to a gene: 7. This CDR3 spans 16 amino acids.

The rearrangement uses TRBV9 and TRBJ1-3; D gene unclear. The CDR3 has 16 residues. The V gene lost 3 bases and the J gene lost 0 bases, with 13 bases spanning the gap. The germline CDR1 and CDR2 sequences are SGDLS and YYNGEE. The CDR3 DNA is TGTGCCAGCAGCGCCGGTGGATCCTACTCTGGAAACACCATATATTTT. It translates to CASSAGGSYSGNTIYF.

A few counts support this clone. The rearrangement uses TRBV18 and TRBJ1-3, with a possible D match to TRBD1 (5 bases). The germline gives CDR1 KGHSH, CDR2 LQKENI. The CDR3 consists of 14 residues. Trimming took 7 bases from V and 3 from J, leaving 13 bases between them. The CDR3: CASFPGSFGNTIYF. Here the CDR3 DNA reads TGTGCCAGCTTCCCAGGGAGCTTTGGAAACACCATATATTTT.

The chain carries TRBV4-3 and TRBJ1-2; D remains ambiguous. Germline CDR1 and CDR2: LGHNA and YSLEER. The CDR3 totals 16 residues. Trimming cost V 0 bases and J 5 bases, with 16 bases left between them. The CDR3 reads CASSQDLTLPPYGYTF. The CDR3 nucleotides are TGCGCCAGCAGCCAAGATTTGACGTTACCCCCGTATGGCTACACCTTC.

The sample holds one count of this clone. The chain uses TRBV12-3 or TRBV12-4 and TRBJ1-1; a weak D match, TRBD1 (6 bases). This CDR3 has 13 amino acids. The V end was cut by 7 bases, the J end by 0 bases, with 9 bases between. This CDR3 reads CASKGGMNTEAFF. In DNA form, the CDR3 reads TGTGCCAGCAAAGGGGGAATGAACACTGAAGCTTTCTTT.

The chain recombines TRBV3-1 (or the pseudogene TRBV3-2) with TRBJ2-1; D possibly corresponds to TRBD1 (6 bases). The CDR3 length is 16 residues. V gave up 4 bases and J gave up 2 bases, with 15 bases separating them. Per germline, CDR1 LGHDT and CDR2 YNNKEL (reference sequence). In DNA, the CDR3 is TGTGCCAGCAGCCCACAACGGGACAAAGCCTACAATGAGCAGTTCTTC. It translates to CASSPQRDKAYNEQFF.

The chain links TRBV2 to TRBJ2-7, with 7 bases matching TRBD2. The germline V gene has CDR1 SNHLY and CDR2 FYNNEI. CDR3 size: 14 residues. The J segment lost 3 bases and the V segment lost 4 bases, leaving 6 bases of the junction unmatched. This CDR3 is CASSVGRGNYEQYF. The CDR3 DNA is TGTGCCAGCAGTGTCGGGCGGGGGAACTACGAGCAGTACTTC. The full variable domain, in which reference TRBV2 and TRBJ2-7 provide the parts outside the CDR3, is EPEVTQTPSHQVTQMGQEVILRCVPISNHLYFYWYRQILGQKVEFLVSFYNNEISEKSEIFDDQFSVERPDGSNFTLKIRSTKLEDSAMYFCASSVGRGNYEQYFGPGTRLTVT.

CDR3 in amino acids: CASSDHYEQYF. Here the CDR3 DNA reads TGTGCCAGCAGTGACCACTACGAGCAGTACTTC. The V gene is TRBV6-1, the J gene TRBJ2-7, with D unclear. Deletions cut 3 bases from V and 3 bases from J, with 3 bases between. CDR3 length equals 11 residues. Germline CDR1 reads MNHNS; CDR2 reads SASEGT.

The V call is TRBV7-6, the J call TRBJ1-6; no clear D. CDR1 SGHVS and CDR2 FNYEAQ come from the germline V gene. V was clipped by 1 base and J by 3 bases, with 1 base between them. This CDR3 has 13 amino acids. CDR3 coding DNA: TGTGCCAGCAGCTTAGTCTATAATTCACCCCTCCACTTT. It yields the protein CASSLVYNSPLHF.

The chain has TRBV18 and TRBJ1-5; D remains unclear. Trimming pared 0 bases from V and 4 bases from J, leaving 10 bases between. The CDR3 has 15 residues. Germline V CDR1 and CDR2: KGHSH, LQKENI. The CDR3 DNA reads TGTGCCAGCTCACCACCAAACTCGGGGAATCAGCCCCAGCATTTT. It codes for CASSPPNSGNQPQHF.

This clone has only one observation. The chain combines TRBV28 with TRBJ2-5; no definite D call. Germline V CDR1 and CDR2: MDHEN, SYDVKM. The ends were cut back, 2 bases at V and 1 base at J, with 11 bases in the middle. This CDR3 region has 15 residues. The CDR3 loop is CASSLPVGTQETQYF. The CDR3 DNA sequence: TGTGCCAGCAGTTTACCGGTAGGCACCCAAGAGACCCAGTACTTC.

The chain couples TRBV20-1 to TRBJ1-1; tentatively, D is TRBD1 (5 bases). The V end was cut by 3 bases, the J end by 13 bases, with 12 bases between. This CDR3 has 10 amino acids. Germline V gene lookup returns CDR1 DFQATT and CDR2 SNEGSKA (reference sequence). The CDR3 DNA is TGCAGTGCTAGGGGGGGTTTTGGTTTCTTT. Residues: CSARGGFGFF.

The chain carries TRBV27 and TRBJ2-1; 8 nucleotides match TRBD2. This CDR3 spans 13 amino acids. The J segment lost 10 bases and the V segment lost 3 bases, leaving 5 bases of the junction unmatched. Germline CDR1 reads MNHEY; CDR2 reads SMNVEV (reference sequence). The CDR3 here is CASSFGASGEQFF. The CDR3 DNA sequence: TGTGCCAGCAGTTTCGGTGCTAGCGGGGAGCAGTTCTTC.

This clone was seen just once. V and J are TRBV19 and TRBJ1-5; no reliable D call. Germline CDR1 reads LNHDA; CDR2 reads SQIVND (reference sequence). The length of the CDR3 is 15 residues. V was pared by 8 bases and J by 0 bases, with 14 bases between. CDR3 coding DNA: TGTGCCAGTCGAGGGTTTGGAGTTAGCAATCAGCCCCAGCATTTT. Its translation: CASRGFGVSNQPQHF.

This rearrangement joins TRBV28 to TRBJ1-4; D unclear. The V gene's germline CDR1 is MDHEN and CDR2 SYDVKM. Trimming removed 7 bases at V and 8 bases at J, with 20 bases between. The CDR3 spans 15 residues. The CDR3 DNA sequence: TGTGCCAGCACTCCCGGAGGGCACGGGGTAGAAAAACTGTTTTTT. Amino acid sequence: CASTPGGHGVEKLFF.

The V gene is TRBV11-2, the J gene TRBJ1-1; 7 bases line up with TRBD1. The V segment lost 3 bases and the J segment 4 bases; nucleotides outside the gene matches: 11. This CDR3 spans 16 amino acids. The germline gives CDR1 SGHAT, CDR2 FQNNGV. The CDR3 nucleotides are TGTGCCAGCAGCTTCGACAGGGATAGGGGGGGCACTGAAGCTTTCTTT. Protein: CASSFDRDRGGTEAFF.

The genes are TRBV5-4 and TRBJ1-6, with no clear D. Trimming stripped 1 base from V and 4 bases from J, with 6 bases between. The germline V gene has CDR1 SGHNT and CDR2 YYREEE (reference sequence). The CDR3 consists of 14 residues. CDR3 DNA sequence: TGTGCCAGCAGCTTGTGGGGTTATAATTCACCCCTCCACTTT. Translated, it gives CASSLWGYNSPLHF.

The genes are TRBV18 and TRBJ1-1; weak D call: TRBD1 (5 bases). V was pared by 4 bases and J by 2 bases, with 8 bases between. CDR1 and CDR2 (germline): KGHSH, LQKENI. The CDR3 loop spans 13 amino acids. The CDR3 protein is CASSLDRNTEAFF. The CDR3 bases are TGTGCCAGCTCACTAGACAGAAACACTGAAGCTTTCTTT. Variable domain in full (rest from reference TRBV18 and TRBJ1-1): NAGVMQNPRHLVRRRGQEARLRCSPMKGHSHVYWYRQLPEEGLKFMVYLQKENIIDESGMPKERFSAEFPKEGPSILRIQQVVRGDSAAYFCASSLDRNTEAFFGQGTRLTVV.

The V gene is TRBV6-1, the J gene TRBJ2-7, with D possibly being TRBD1 or TRBD2 (5 bases each). This CDR3 is 16 amino acids long. The V end lost 1 base, the J end lost 2 bases, and 15 bases lay between the germline ends. Germline values: CDR1 MNHNS, CDR2 SASEGT. The CDR3 spells CASSEVKAGTPYEQYF. The CDR3 DNA is TGTGCCAGCAGTGAAGTGAAAGCCGGGACCCCCTACGAGCAGTACTTC.